This passage covers 21 T cell receptor beta chains from one sample sequenced in a study of tumor-infiltrating lymphocytes in oesophageal squamous cell carcinoma. Via MiXCR, TCRdb re-called the PCR reads, giving one row per CDR3 protein. Among about 24,000 distinct CDR3 sequences listed, about two fifths were seen once. Specimen: esophageal tumor tissue. Receptors were obtained from a male donor with esophageal squamous cell carcinoma.

About this clonotype: Possible read error: a much larger clone is one base away. The V and J genes are TRBV19 and TRBJ2-1; no definite D call. Trimming took off 5 bases at V and 13 bases at J, with 33 bases between the two ends. The CDR3 is 18 amino acids. The germline V gene encodes CDR1 LNHDA and CDR2 SQIVND (reference sequence). CDR3 sequence reads: CASSGRRSPGQFGETQFF. CDR3 nucleotide sequence: TGTGCCAGTAGTGGCCGGCGCAGCCCCGGCCAGTTTGGAGAGACCCAGTTCTTC.

This clonotype came up a few times. No conserved phenylalanine or tryptophan is present at the end of the CDR3, so a read error is the likely explanation. The DNA is left out, because the CDR3 cannot be placed on it with certainty; the CDR3 is given as TCRdb lists it. The chain combines TRBV7-2 with TRBJ2-7; whether TRBD1, the table's D call, matches the DNA was not checked. Germline assignment: CDR1 SGHTA and CDR2 FQGNSA. Termini included, the CDR3 measures 16 amino acids. CDR3: CASSPDRGTYGYTFGS.

In this sample, this clonotype turned up many times. V is TRBV27 and J is TRBJ1-6; weak D call: TRBD1 (6 bases). Trimming removed 5 bases from V and 5 bases from J, with 7 bases in between. The CDR3 spans 13 residues. Germline CDR1 MNHEY, CDR2 SMNVEV (reference sequence). The CDR3 here is CASSTGNNSPLHF. CDR3 nucleotide sequence: TGTGCCAGCAGTACAGGGAATAATTCACCCCTCCACTTT.

The sample holds many counts of this clonotype. This chain connects TRBV6-1 to TRBJ2-3; 9 nucleotides match TRBD2. The V and J ends lost 5 bases and 3 bases, in that order; junction bases with no gene match: 12. This CDR3 comprises 17 residues. CDR1 is MNHNS, CDR2 SASEGT, per germline. The CDR3 coding sequence is TGTGCCAGCAGTTCTGTAAGGCGGGGGGGCGTTACAGATACGCAGTATTTT. Translating gives CASSSVRRGGVTDTQYF.

This clonotype came up many times. J is TRBJ1-4 and V is TRBV24-1; no reliable D call. CDR1 KGHDR and CDR2 SFDVKD come from the germline V gene. The CDR3 covers 13 residues. Trimming cost V 10 bases and J 5 bases, with 13 bases left between them. DNA of the CDR3: TGTGCCACGCAAGACCGCCCCAATGAAAAACTGTTTTTT. Residues: CATQDRPNEKLFF.

A note on this clonotype: Likely a read error: the CDR3 ends without its conserved phenylalanine or tryptophan. It is unclear where the CDR3 begins or ends on the DNA, so no DNA is shown, and the CDR3 is as TCRdb lists it. The V call is TRBV6-2 or TRBV6-3, the J call TRBJ2-7. The V gene's germline CDR1 is MNHEY and CDR2 SVGEGT. The CDR3 is 13 amino acids in total, end residues counted. This CDR3 reads CATNTNYGYTFGS.

At least ten counts were recorded for this clonotype. V usage is TRBV28 and J usage is TRBJ1-1; tentatively, D is TRBD1 (6 bases). Trimming took 5 bases from V and 3 from J, leaving 13 bases between them. Germline-derived CDR1 and CDR2 are MDHEN and SYDVKM. This CDR3 is built from 14 residues. CDR3 loop: CASSLGGDYTEAFF. The CDR3 bases are TGTGCCAGCAGTCTAGGGGGGGACTACACTGAAGCTTTCTTT.

This chain links TRBV2 with TRBJ1-4; maybe TRBD1 (6 bases). The CDR3 has 14 residues. Germline assignment: CDR1 SNHLY and CDR2 FYNNEI. V lost 6 bases to trimming and J lost 5 bases, with 13 bases between them. The CDR3 protein is CASSGTRINEKLFF. As DNA, the CDR3 is TGTGCCAGCAGCGGGACAAGAATAAATGAAAAACTGTTTTTT.

This clonotype appeared many times. The CDR3 nucleotides read TGTGCCAGCAGCCCCGGGGCGAGCACAGATACGCAGTATTTT. Its translation: CASSPGASTDTQYF. The chain carries TRBV2 and TRBJ2-3; D may correspond to TRBD1 or TRBD2 (5 bases each). The CDR3 covers 14 residues. Trimming pared 6 bases from V and 0 bases from J, leaving 10 bases between. The germline V gene encodes CDR1 SNHLY and CDR2 FYNNEI.

This clonotype occurred a few times. The chain recombines TRBV7-2 with TRBJ2-5; TRBD2 matches at 9 bases. The J call is in doubt because the DNA end fits TRBJ2-7 better. The CDR3 covers 16 residues. Germline loops: CDR1 SGHTA, CDR2 FQGNSA. CDR3 sequence (DNA): TGTGCCAGCAGCTTAGCGGAGAGCGGGGGGCACTACGAGCAGTACTTC. Its protein is CASSLAESGGHYEQYF.

The J gene is TRBJ1-5, the V gene TRBV14; D not certain. The germline V gene has CDR1 SGHDN and CDR2 FVKESK. The germline V and J ends were trimmed by 6 bases and 3 bases, with 9 bases remaining between them. The CDR3 sequence is 13 residues long. The DNA of the CDR3 is TGTGCCAGCAGTCCTGGGGACAATCAGCCCCAGCATTTT. Translation gives CASSPGDNQPQHF.

The V gene is TRBV15, the J gene TRBJ2-2; no definite D call. The CDR3 is 15 amino acids. Germline lookup yields CDR1 LNHNV and CDR2 YYDKDF (reference sequence). The germline V and J ends were trimmed by 0 bases and 0 bases, with 5 bases remaining between them. CDR3 bases: TGTGCCACCAGCAGAGATGAGGCGAACACCGGGGAGCTGTTTTTT. It codes for CATSRDEANTGELFF.

In this sample, this clonotype turned up a few times. V gene TRBV10-3 combines with J gene TRBJ2-5; D might be TRBD2 (7 bases). The DNA end is more similar to TRBJ2-7, so the J call may be wrong. The germline CDR1 and CDR2 sequences are ENHRY and SYGVKD. CDR3 length: 15 residues. CDR3 protein: CAIRGGAWGTNEQYF. CDR3 coding DNA: TGTGCCATCAGAGGGGGGGCTTGGGGTACGAACGAGCAGTACTTC.

Ten or more counts support this clonotype. The chain employs TRBV28 and TRBJ2-7; D not resolved. V lost 8 bases to trimming and J lost 2 bases, with 16 bases between them. The germline V gene encodes CDR1 MDHEN and CDR2 SYDVKM. The CDR3 extends over 14 amino acids. CDR3 sequence reads: CASHPRSPAYEQYF. The CDR3 nucleotides read TGTGCCAGCCACCCCAGGTCCCCCGCCTACGAGCAGTACTTC.

In its sample, this clonotype was seen many times. This chain connects TRBV11-1 to TRBJ2-3; D is unclear. This CDR3 spans 15 amino acids. From germline, CDR1 is SGHAT and CDR2 FQDESV (reference sequence). Between the trimmed V and J ends, which lost 5 bases and 4 bases, there was a span of 16 bases. The CDR3 region is CASSLRSTAPDTQYF. In nucleotides, the CDR3 is TGTGCCAGCAGCCTCCGGTCGACGGCCCCAGATACGCAGTATTTT.

Concerning this clonotype: This sequence may be a read error, since a much larger clone differs from it by one base. The chain combines TRBV5-1 with TRBJ2-1; D is ambiguous. Trimming cost V 1 base and J 13 bases, with 18 bases left between them. This CDR3 has 14 residues. Germline CDR1 SGHRS, CDR2 YFSETQ. The CDR3 sequence: CASSLRTEEETQFF. Written as DNA, the CDR3 is TGCGCCAGCAGCTTGCGAACAGAAGAAGAGACCCAGTTCTTC.

The rearrangement links TRBV4-1 to TRBJ2-1; 7 positions match TRBD2. The length of the CDR3 is 19 residues. Trimming took 0 bases from V and 6 from J; bases not matched to a gene: 17. Germline CDR1 is MGHRA and CDR2 is YSYEKL. This chain's CDR3 is CASSQEWGTLAGRGNEQFF. Here the CDR3 DNA reads TGCGCCAGCAGCCAAGAGTGGGGGACGCTGGCGGGGAGGGGCAATGAGCAGTTCTTC.

In its sample, this clonotype was seen many times. CDR3 amino acids: CAISESGGPGNEQFF. In nucleotides, the CDR3 is TGTGCCATCAGTGAGTCGGGGGGTCCTGGAAATGAGCAGTTCTTC. J is TRBJ2-1 and V is TRBV10-3; possible D gene TRBD2, 6 bases. CDR3 size: 15 residues. Germline CDR1 ENHRY, CDR2 SYGVKD. V was pared by 0 bases and J by 7 bases, with 13 bases between.

In DNA, the CDR3 is TGTGCCAGCAGCCCCGGACTAGCGGAGACCCAGTACTTC. It yields the protein CASSPGLAETQYF. The chain is built from TRBV7-6 and TRBJ2-5, with 9 bases lining up with TRBD2. The CDR3 length is 13 residues. Germline CDR1 is SGHVS and CDR2 is FNYEAQ. The V and J ends lost 5 bases and 5 bases, in that order; junction bases with no gene match: 3.

J is TRBJ1-5 and V is TRBV24-1; 9 nucleotides agree with TRBD1. Germline CDR1 reads KGHDR; CDR2 reads SFDVKD. V trimming: 4 bases; J trimming: 5 bases; junction bases outside the gene matches: 2. The CDR3 loop spans 14 amino acids. CDR3 nucleotide sequence: TGTGCCACCAGTGACAGACAGGGGGATCAGCCCCAGCATTTT. The encoded protein is CATSDRQGDQPQHF.

This clonotype occurred many times. This rearrangement joins TRBV18 to TRBJ2-1; a weak D match, TRBD1 (6 bases). The germline CDR1 and CDR2 sequences are KGHSH and LQKENI. V was cut by 2 bases and J by 3 bases, with 11 bases left in between. The CDR3 runs to 15 residues. The CDR3: CASSPSQGYYNEQFF. The CDR3 DNA reads as TGTGCCAGCTCACCATCCCAGGGGTACTACAATGAGCAGTTCTTC. The variable domain in full, with the rest retrieved from reference TRBV18 and TRBJ2-1, is NAGVMQNPRHLVRRRGQEARLRCSPMKGHSHVYWYRQLPEEGLKFMVYLQKENIIDESGMPKERFSAEFPKEGPSILRIQQVVRGDSAAYFCASSPSQGYYNEQFFGPGTRLTVL.